Presented here are 9 T cell receptor beta chains from one specimen sequenced in a study of graft-versus-host responses after intestinal transplantation. This table comes from immunoSEQ multiplex PCR, and its TCRdb copy is limited to in-frame clones, with some not included. The sample contains roughly 51,000 clones, around 89% of which appear only once. No antigen is known for these receptors. Material: unstimulated CD4+ T cells sorted from spleen or lymph node cells, obtained before transplant. The receptors originated from a human donor who was the organ donor for an intestinal transplant.

The chain links TRBV28 to TRBJ1-5, with a weak D call TRBD1 (5 bases). The germline V gene has CDR1 MDHEN and CDR2 SYDVKM. V lost 3 bases, J lost 8 bases, and 14 bases lay in between. This CDR3 contains 14 residues. CDR3 DNA sequence: TGTGCCAGCAGTTTGGGAGGGGCGAGGGAGCCCCAGCATTTT. This translates into CASSLGGAREPQHF. Combining the CDR3 with reference TRBV28 and TRBJ1-5 gives the whole variable domain DVKVTQSSRYLVKRTGEKVFLECVQDMDHENMFWYRQDPGLGLRLIYFSYDVKMKEKGDIPEGYSVSREKKERFSLILESASTNQTSMYLCASSLGGAREPQHFGDGTRLSIL.

The V gene is TRBV28, the J gene TRBJ1-4, with D unresolved. CDR1 MDHEN and CDR2 SYDVKM come from the germline V gene. The CDR3 runs 14 residues. Trimming removed 2 bases at V and 5 bases at J, with 9 bases between. The CDR3 region has the DNA TGTGCCAGCAGTTTAGAACAGACAAATGAAAAACTGTTTTTT. Translated: CASSLEQTNEKLFF. The full variable domain, in which reference TRBV28 and TRBJ1-4 provide the parts outside the CDR3, is DVKVTQSSRYLVKRTGEKVFLECVQDMDHENMFWYRQDPGLGLRLIYFSYDVKMKEKGDIPEGYSVSREKKERFSLILESASTNQTSMYLCASSLEQTNEKLFFGSGTQLSVL.

V is TRBV6-5 and J is TRBJ1-5; tentatively, D is TRBD1 (5 bases). The CDR3 is 12 residues long. Germline V gene lookup returns CDR1 MNHEY and CDR2 SVGAGI. The CDR3 spells CAGAASNQPQHF. The CDR3 bases are TGTGCTGGGGCGGCTAGCAATCAGCCCCAGCATTTT.

The chain is built from TRBV28 and TRBJ1-5; D perhaps matches TRBD1 (5 bases). Germline V gene data show CDR1 as MDHEN and CDR2 as SYDVKM. The CDR3 spans 16 residues. V was cut by 3 bases and J by 7 bases, with 19 bases left in between. CDR3 in DNA: TGTGCCAGCAGTTTCGAGCCGAGCCTCACAGGCCAGCCCCAGCATTTT. This translates into CASSFEPSLTGQPQHF.

This rearrangement joins TRBV5-1 to TRBJ1-3; 7 bases are shared with TRBD1. Germline loops: CDR1 SGHRS, CDR2 YFSETQ. The V gene end was trimmed by 4 bases and the J gene end by 4 bases; junction bases not matched to a gene: 8. The CDR3 length is 15 residues. This chain's CDR3 is CASSRDSNSGNTIYF. Here the CDR3 DNA reads TGCGCCAGCAGCCGGGACAGCAATTCGGGAAACACCATATATTTT.

J is TRBJ2-7 and V is TRBV7-3; TRBD2 agrees at 13 bases. Germline CDR1 and CDR2: SGHTA and FQGTGA. Trimming removed 0 bases from V and 6 bases from J; junction bases left unmatched: 8. The CDR3 consists of 17 residues. The CDR3 sequence: CASSLTKLAGGPAEQYF. DNA for the CDR3: TGTGCCAGCAGCTTAACAAAACTAGCGGGAGGGCCGGCCGAGCAGTACTTC.

This clone was seen only a few times. V usage is TRBV7-6 and J usage is TRBJ2-7; TRBD1 aligns across 7 bases. V dropped 3 bases and J dropped 2; count of bases not matched to a gene: 4. This CDR3 contains 14 residues. In germline, CDR1 is SGHVS, CDR2 FNYEAQ. CDR3 nucleotide sequence: TGTGCCAGCAGCTTCGAGACAGGGCCCTACGAGCAGTACTTC. Translated: CASSFETGPYEQYF.

The genes are TRBV9 and TRBJ2-2, with 10 bases identical to TRBD1. CDR1 SGDLS and CDR2 YYNGEE come from the germline V gene. The CDR3 consists of 16 residues. V lost 4 bases and J lost 4; bases outside the gene matches: 7. Here the CDR3 reads CASSRGDRGTTGELFF. The CDR3 nucleotides read TGTGCCAGCAGCAGGGGGGACAGGGGAACCACCGGGGAGCTGTTTTTT.

This clone was counted between two and nine times. The chain carries TRBV6-5 and TRBJ1-1; TRBD1 matches 8 bases. CDR1 and CDR2 (germline): MNHEY, SVGAGI. V lost 7 bases to trimming and J lost 5 bases; unmatched junction nucleotides: 9. This CDR3 region has 14 residues. The CDR3 protein is CASNPDRGGTEAFF. The CDR3 coding sequence is TGTGCCAGCAATCCTGACAGGGGAGGTACTGAAGCTTTCTTT.